This TCR beta chain was identified during a study of T-cell reconstitution after alpha-beta-depleted transplantation in children. For TCRbeta, the library was prepared with unique molecular identifiers. TCRdb re-called the PCR reads with MiXCR, one entry per CDR3 protein. Among about 540,000 distinct CDR3 sequences listed, roughly 18% were seen once. V gave up 2 bases and J gave up 0 bases, with 9 bases separating them. CDR1 is SGHRS and CDR2 is YFSETQ in the germline V gene. The CDR3 spans 15 residues. The V gene is TRBV5-1, the J gene TRBJ2-1; D not certain. Sequencing used PBMCs from the stem cell graft donor, obtained from the stem cell graft. The receptor was derived from a human donor who donated a stem cell graft to a child with acute lymphoblastic leukemia. The CDR3, as DNA: TGCGCCAGCAGCTTCTCTTCCAGCTCCTACAATGAGCAGTTCTTC. This encodes CASSFSSSSYNEQFF.